This TCR beta chain originates from a study of blood T cell repertoires in COVID-19. Study-wide context: COVID-19 samples collected from the United States, Italy and Spain covered acute and convalescent phases.

V shed 2 bases and J shed 4 bases, with 22 bases lying between them. Germline CDR1 reads SGHRS; CDR2 reads YFSETQ. This CDR3 comprises 18 residues. Assay: immunoSEQ multiplex PCR; the TCRdb copy retains only in-frame clones and omits some. This table holds approximately 58,000 clones, 75% to 90% found once. Input material: peripheral blood. J is TRBJ1-3 and V is TRBV5-1; a possible D gene is TRBD1 (6 bases). This receptor was taken from a man aged 60 to 69 with COVID-19, enrolled during active disease. CDR3 protein: CASSFFARGPFEGNTIYF. CDR3 DNA: TGCGCCAGCAGCTTCTTTGCCAGGGGCCCCTTCGAAGGAAACACCATATATTTT.